These 12 T cell receptor beta chains were sequenced from one sample in a study of technical replicates of blood from several donors. The repertoire was sequenced with immunoSEQ multiplex PCR; TCRdb's copy has only in-frame clones and lacks some. The sample has approximately 79,000 clones; roughly 91% are singletons. The sequencing sample was made of T cells isolated from PBMCs. All receptors come from a human donor in good health.

This clone was observed a single time. This chain links TRBV7-9 with TRBJ1-1; weak D call: TRBD1 (5 bases). The V end lost 3 bases, the J end lost 0 bases, and 11 bases lay between the germline ends. Germline loops: CDR1 SEHNR, CDR2 FQNEAQ (reference sequence). The CDR3 length is 15 residues. CDR3 region: CASSLPGTLNTEAFF. The CDR3 nucleotides read TGTGCCAGCAGCTTGCCCGGGACTTTGAACACTGAAGCTTTCTTT. Together with reference TRBV7-9 and TRBJ1-1, the CDR3 gives the full variable domain: DTGVSQNPRHKITKRGQNVTFRCDPISEHNRLYWYRQTLGQGPEFLTYFQNEAQLEKSRLLSDRFSAERPKGSFSTLEIQRTEQGDSAMYLCASSLPGTLNTEAFFGQGTRLTVV.

V is TRBV6-1 and J is TRBJ1-4, with TRBD1 as a possible D gene (6 bases). Germline values: CDR1 MNHNS, CDR2 SASEGT. The V end lost 1 base, the J end lost 8 bases, and 11 bases lay between the germline ends. The CDR3 consists of 14 residues. The CDR3 loop is CASSEGWGPEKLFF. The CDR3 DNA sequence: TGTGCCAGCAGTGAAGGCTGGGGGCCAGAAAAACTGTTTTTT.

This chain links TRBV6-5 with TRBJ2-7; D possibly corresponds to TRBD2 (5 bases). V was pared by 2 bases and J by 7 bases, with 12 bases between. CDR1 and CDR2 (germline): MNHEY, SVGAGI. This CDR3 has 13 amino acids. The CDR3 coding sequence is TGTGCCAGCAGTTACGCGCTTCGAGGGGAGCAGTACTTC. It codes for CASSYALRGEQYF.

This sequence joins TRBV5-1 and TRBJ2-1; D might be TRBD1 (6 bases). The V gene's germline CDR1 is SGHRS and CDR2 YFSETQ. V shed 3 bases and J shed 7 bases, with 8 bases lying between them. CDR3 length equals 12 residues. The CDR3 bases are TGCGCCAGCAGCTCAGGGACAAATGAGCAGTTCTTC. Its protein product is CASSSGTNEQFF.

The genes are TRBV6-1 and TRBJ2-3; a possible D gene is TRBD2 (6 bases). The germline V gene encodes CDR1 MNHNS and CDR2 SASEGT. Trimming took off 4 bases at V and 5 bases at J, with 10 bases between the two ends. The CDR3 loop spans 13 amino acids. The CDR3 region is CASSGRGLDTQYF. The DNA of the CDR3 is TGTGCCAGCAGTGGTCGGGGACTAGATACGCAGTATTTT.

This chain links TRBV2 with TRBJ2-2; D might be TRBD1 (6 bases). From germline, CDR1 is SNHLY and CDR2 FYNNEI. V lost 11 bases, J lost 5 bases, and 24 bases lay in between. The CDR3 runs 16 residues. CDR3 residues: CAATIGQGIGTGELFF. The CDR3 nucleotides read TGTGCCGCAACGATTGGTCAGGGGATAGGTACCGGGGAGCTGTTTTTT.

The rearrangement joins TRBV19 to TRBJ2-1; TRBD1 might be the D (6 bases). Germline V gene sequence: CDR1 LNHDA, CDR2 SQIVND (reference sequence). Trimming left V 0 bases short and J 2 bases short, with 11 bases between. The CDR3 consists of 16 residues. The CDR3, as DNA: TGTGCCAGTAGTATAGAGGCAGGGGACACCTACAATGAGCAGTTCTTC. Its translation: CASSIEAGDTYNEQFF.

The V call is TRBV6-5, the J call TRBJ1-1; D possibly corresponds to TRBD1 (5 bases). The CDR3 loop spans 13 amino acids. The germline V gene has CDR1 MNHEY and CDR2 SVGAGI. V was trimmed by 6 bases and J by 2 bases, leaving 10 bases between them. CDR3 DNA: TGTGCCAGCAGGCGGGACGGCAACACTGAAGCTTTCTTT. It yields the protein CASRRDGNTEAFF.

In this sample, this clone turned up once. This rearrangement joins TRBV27 to TRBJ1-1; tentative D call: TRBD1 (6 bases). Germline V gene sequence: CDR1 MNHEY, CDR2 SMNVEV (reference sequence). The CDR3 has 13 residues. Trimming cost V 6 bases and J 5 bases, with 13 bases left between them. The CDR3 reads CASSPSGVTEAFF. In nucleotides, the CDR3 is TGTGCCAGCAGCCCGTCAGGGGTAACTGAAGCTTTCTTT.

V gene TRBV18 combines with J gene TRBJ1-1; TRBD1 matches 9 bases. The CDR3 loop spans 14 amino acids. Looked up from germline, CDR1 is KGHSH and CDR2 is LQKENI. Germline trimming cut 5 bases from V and 4 bases from J; bases unmatched to any gene: 5. DNA of the CDR3: TGTGCCAGCTCAATCGGGACAGGGACCACTGAAGCTTTCTTT. Translating it yields CASSIGTGTTEAFF. The full variable domain, its missing parts supplied by reference TRBV18 and TRBJ1-1, is NAGVMQNPRHLVRRRGQEARLRCSPMKGHSHVYWYRQLPEEGLKFMVYLQKENIIDESGMPKERFSAEFPKEGPSILRIQQVVRGDSAAYFCASSIGTGTTEAFFGQGTRLTVV.

The chain uses TRBV23-1 and TRBJ2-2, with 7 nucleotides matching TRBD1. TRBV23-1 is designated an ORF whose function remains uncertain. V was pared by 6 bases and J by 5 bases, with 3 bases of the junction left unmatched. The CDR3 runs 13 residues. The CDR3, as DNA: TGCGCCAGCAGGGACAGGAGAACCGGGGAGCTGTTTTTT. The encoded protein is CASRDRRTGELFF.

The genes are TRBV9 and TRBJ2-1; 11 nucleotides agree with TRBD2. Germline loops: CDR1 SGDLS, CDR2 YYNGEE. After removal of 0 bases from V and 0 bases from J, the junction contained 5 bases not matched to a gene. The CDR3 is 18 amino acids. CDR3 sequence reads: CASSVEFGLAGSYNEQFF. The CDR3 bases are TGTGCCAGCAGCGTAGAATTCGGACTAGCGGGCTCCTACAATGAGCAGTTCTTC.